Shown below are 20 T cell receptor beta chains from a single sample sequenced in a study of T-cell memory formation after mild COVID-19. TCRdb used MiXCR to reprocess the 5' RACE reads, holding one entry per CDR3 protein. The sample has 530,000 or so distinct CDR3 sequences, around 16% seen once; the top ten hold roughly 7.7%. Source material: PBMCs or a T cell subset sorted from them (not recorded which). These receptors were taken from an adult woman who had mild COVID-19 (a few samples of this study predate the infection). Cell type and time point are not known.

In its sample, this clonotype was seen a few times. V usage is TRBV12-3 or TRBV12-4 and J usage is TRBJ1-4; D is unclear. The V gene lost 3 bases and the J gene lost 8 bases, with 13 bases spanning the gap. The CDR3 length is 14 residues. The CDR3 protein is CASSFSGLGEKLFF. CDR3 DNA sequence: TGTGCCAGCAGTTTCTCTGGACTAGGGGAAAAACTGTTTTTT.

The CDR3 protein is CASRLVGQGKGAGYTF. CDR3 sequence (DNA): TGTGCCAGCAGGCTTGTGGGACAGGGGAAGGGAGCGGGCTACACCTTC. The gene calls are TRBV6-5 and TRBJ1-2, with TRBD1 matching 10 bases. CDR1 is MNHEY and CDR2 is SVGAGI in the germline V gene. The CDR3 runs to 16 residues. With V trimmed by 6 bases and J by 8 bases, 15 bases remained unmatched.

A few counts support this clonotype. The V and J genes are TRBV3-1 and TRBJ1-2, with D possibly TRBD1 on 6 matching bases. The CDR3 covers 16 residues. CDR1 is LGHDT, CDR2 YNNKEL, per germline (reference sequence). Between the trimmed V and J ends, which lost 2 bases and 0 bases, there was a span of 13 bases. The CDR3 protein is CASSQPGRGANYGYTF. CDR3 DNA: TGTGCCAGCAGCCAACCGGGCAGGGGAGCTAACTATGGCTACACCTTC.

Only a few counts were recorded for this clonotype. The chain has TRBV4-2 and TRBJ2-2; TRBD2 matches 7 bases. Germline CDR1 reads LGHNA; CDR2 reads YNFKEQ. The CDR3 consists of 16 residues. J was trimmed by 3 bases and V by 0 bases; bases with no gene match: 4. The DNA for the CDR3 is TGTGCCAGCAGCCAAGATCCGGGGGGAGACACCGGGGAGCTGTTTTTT. Translated, it gives CASSQDPGGDTGELFF.

Ten or more counts support this clonotype. The rearrangement joins TRBV4-1 to TRBJ2-7; D unresolved. CDR3 length equals 14 residues. CDR1 is MGHRA, CDR2 YSYEKL, per germline. The germline V and J ends were trimmed by 0 bases and 4 bases, with 10 bases remaining between them. The CDR3 bases are TGCGCCAGCAGCCAAGAAGGTCGGGTTTACGAGCAGTACTTC. The encoded protein is CASSQEGRVYEQYF.

The chain joins TRBV7-9 to TRBJ1-1; a weak D match, TRBD1 (6 bases). V lost 1 base to trimming and J lost 11 bases, with 17 bases between them. Germline V gene data show CDR1 as SEHNR and CDR2 as FQNEAQ (reference sequence). The CDR3 is made up of 14 amino acids. CDR3 in DNA: TGTGCCAGCAGCTTAGGATTGGGGGCACGTGGGGCTTTCTTT. Its translation is CASSLGLGARGAFF.

The chain joins TRBV18 to TRBJ2-5, with unresolved D. Per germline, CDR1 KGHSH and CDR2 LQKENI. This CDR3 has 14 amino acids. Trimming removed 4 bases at V and 4 bases at J, with 13 bases between. CDR3 residues: CASSRIQRGETQYF. The CDR3 DNA reads as TGTGCCAGCTCACGTATACAGCGAGGAGAGACCCAGTACTTC.

The chain joins TRBV3-1 to TRBJ2-7; 15 bases fit TRBD2. Germline V gene sequence: CDR1 LGHDT, CDR2 YNNKEL (reference sequence). The trim removed 1 base at V and 2 bases at J, leaving 12 bases unmatched. The CDR3 runs to 20 residues. Here the CDR3 reads CASSQGGLAGGPWGPYEQYF. As DNA, the CDR3 is TGTGCCAGCAGCCAAGGCGGACTAGCGGGAGGGCCCTGGGGTCCCTACGAGCAGTACTTC.

V usage is TRBV7-9 and J usage is TRBJ2-3, with unresolved D. Germline CDR1 SEHNR, CDR2 FQNEAQ (reference sequence). CDR3 length: 16 amino acids. The germline V and J ends were trimmed by 2 bases and 6 bases, with 18 bases remaining between them. Here the CDR3 DNA reads TGTGCCAGCAGCTTATCGTCCCCCCAAGTCGGGGATACGCAGTATTTT. Its translation: CASSLSSPQVGDTQYF.

The CDR3 sequence is CASSIGQGRYEQYF. The CDR3 DNA reads TGTGCCAGTAGTATAGGACAGGGGAGGTACGAGCAGTACTTC. The chain has TRBV19 and TRBJ2-7; the match to TRBD1 covers 8 bases. The CDR3 is 14 amino acids. Germline-derived CDR1 and CDR2 are LNHDA and SQIVND (reference sequence). The trim removed 1 base at V and 4 bases at J, leaving 3 bases unmatched. The full variable domain, its missing parts supplied by reference TRBV19 and TRBJ2-7, is DGGITQSPKYLFRKEGQNVTLSCEQNLNHDAMYWYRQDPGQGLRLIYYSQIVNDFQKGDIAEGYSVSREKKESFPLTVTSAQKNPTAFYLCASSIGQGRYEQYFGPGTRLTVT.

In its sample, this clonotype was seen a few times. V is TRBV12-3 or TRBV12-4 and J is TRBJ1-1; 7 nucleotides match TRBD1. The CDR3 spans 11 residues. V gave up 11 bases and J gave up 7 bases; unmatched junction bases: 7. The CDR3 loop reads CASQGRGEAFF. The CDR3 coding sequence is TGTGCCTCACAGGGGCGGGGTGAAGCTTTCTTT.

The chain is built from TRBV5-1 and TRBJ2-3; D may be TRBD2 (6 bases). CDR3 size: 16 residues. Germline values: CDR1 SGHRS, CDR2 YFSETQ. Trimming took 4 bases from V and 3 from J, leaving 18 bases between them. As DNA, the CDR3 is TGCGCCAGCAGCCTGGGGGTTGGACGGGAGACAGATACGCAGTATTTT. This gives the protein CASSLGVGRETDTQYF.

The chain is built from TRBV14 and TRBJ1-4, with D uncertain. V was cut by 0 bases and J by 8 bases, with 10 bases left in between. CDR3 length: 14 residues. The germline V gene encodes CDR1 SGHDN and CDR2 FVKESK. CDR3 DNA sequence: TGTGCCAGCAGCCAAGATTGGGAGACAGAAAAACTGTTTTTT. Translated: CASSQDWETEKLFF. Full variable domain (outside the CDR3, taken from reference TRBV14 and TRBJ1-4): EAGVTQFPSHSVIEKGQTVTLRCDPISGHDNLYWYRRVMGKEIKFLLHFVKESKQDESGMPNNRFLAERTGGTYSTLKVQPAELEDSGVYFCASSQDWETEKLFFGSGTQLSVL.

The CDR3 nucleotides read TGCGCCAGCAGTCGACTAGCCCAAGAGACCCAGTACTTC. Translating it yields CASSRLAQETQYF. The chain joins TRBV23-1 to TRBJ2-5; 7 bases match TRBD2. TRBV23-1 is placed among ORFs of uncertain function. This CDR3 is built from 13 residues. After removal of 4 bases from V and 1 base from J, the junction contained 0 bases not matched to a gene.

This clonotype was seen only a few times. The chain has TRBV18 and TRBJ2-5, with D perhaps TRBD1 (5 bases). This CDR3 has 13 amino acids. Trimming removed 3 bases at V and 5 bases at J, with 10 bases between. CDR1 KGHSH and CDR2 LQKENI come from the germline V gene. The CDR3 spells CASSPPGSETQYF. The CDR3 DNA sequence: TGTGCCAGCTCACCGCCAGGGTCGGAGACCCAGTACTTC.

This clonotype has just a few counts. This chain links TRBV5-1 with TRBJ2-2; D is possibly TRBD1 or TRBD2 (6 bases each). The germline V gene encodes CDR1 SGHRS and CDR2 YFSETQ. Trimming stripped 7 bases from V and 4 bases from J, with 14 bases between. The CDR3 runs 14 residues. The CDR3 sequence: CASEGGSGTGELFF. Written as DNA, the CDR3 is TGCGCCAGCGAGGGGGGCTCGGGCACCGGGGAGCTGTTTTTT.

The chain couples TRBV24-1 to TRBJ2-1; D perhaps matches TRBD1 (8 bases). The CDR3 loop spans 20 amino acids. Germline CDR1 is KGHDR and CDR2 is SFDVKD. V shed 1 base and J shed 9 bases, with 30 bases lying between them. The CDR3 DNA is TGTGCCACCAGTGATTTAAAGCTGGGGGGGACAGGAGGCCTTGGTGGTGAGCAGTTCTTC. Residues: CATSDLKLGGTGGLGGEQFF.

This chain joins TRBV29-1 and TRBJ2-1; 8 bases match TRBD1. The CDR3 consists of 14 residues. The V gene end was trimmed by 3 bases and the J gene end by 7 bases; junction bases not matched to a gene: 8. Germline assignment: CDR1 SQVTM and CDR2 ANQGSEA. CDR3 bases: TGCAGCGTTGAGGGGACAGGTTATGTAAATGAGCAGTTCTTC. It encodes CSVEGTGYVNEQFF.

This clonotype came up a few times. The DNA of the CDR3 is TGTGCCACCCGGAGTAGCGGGTCAGATACGCAGTATTTT. Translating it yields CATRSSGSDTQYF. The V gene is TRBV19, the J gene TRBJ2-3; TRBD2 agrees at 7 bases. V was pared by 10 bases and J by 4 bases, with 8 bases of the junction left unmatched. Germline CDR1 and CDR2: LNHDA and SQIVND (reference sequence). The CDR3 runs to 13 residues.

This clonotype was seen a handful of times. The chain has TRBV7-9 and TRBJ2-6; D uncertain. Germline CDR1 and CDR2: SEHNR and FQNEAQ (reference sequence). Trimming pared 1 base from V and 0 bases from J, leaving 4 bases between. The length of the CDR3 is 15 residues. CDR3 in amino acids: CASSLVPSGANVLTF. In DNA, the CDR3 is TGTGCCAGCAGCTTAGTACCCTCTGGGGCCAACGTCCTGACTTTC.